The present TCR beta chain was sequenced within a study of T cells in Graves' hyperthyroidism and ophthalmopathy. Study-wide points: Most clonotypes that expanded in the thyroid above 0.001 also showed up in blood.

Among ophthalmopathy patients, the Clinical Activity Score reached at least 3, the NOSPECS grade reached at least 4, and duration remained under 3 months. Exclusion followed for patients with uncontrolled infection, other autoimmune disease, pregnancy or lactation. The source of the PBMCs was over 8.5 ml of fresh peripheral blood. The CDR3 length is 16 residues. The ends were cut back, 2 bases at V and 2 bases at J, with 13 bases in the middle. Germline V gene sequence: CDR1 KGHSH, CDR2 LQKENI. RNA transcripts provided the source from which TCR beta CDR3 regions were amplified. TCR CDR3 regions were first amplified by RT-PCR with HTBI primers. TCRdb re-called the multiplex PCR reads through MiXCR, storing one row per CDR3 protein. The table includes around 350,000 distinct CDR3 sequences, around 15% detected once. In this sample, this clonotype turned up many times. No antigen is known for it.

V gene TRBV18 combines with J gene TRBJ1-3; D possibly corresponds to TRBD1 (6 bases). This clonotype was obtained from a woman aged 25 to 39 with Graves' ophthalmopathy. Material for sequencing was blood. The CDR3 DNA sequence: TGTGCCAGCTCACCAAGAGGGCACAGGGCTGGAAACACCATATATTTT. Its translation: CASSPRGHRAGNTIYF.